This record concerns one T cell receptor (beta chain) sequence. The antigen it binds to is not known. Base-call qualities are not available, and no considerably larger clone is one nucleotide away. The CDR3 holds 14 amino acids from the cysteine to the phenylalanine. Of all the DNA, just the CDR3 is kept, 42 bases in frame from base 1. Reading the germline V gene gives CDR1 SQVTM and CDR2 ANQGSEA. V was cut back by 7 bases and J by 8 bases, leaving a gap of 23 bases between them. The instrument given in TCRdb is Illumina HiSeq 1500. TCRdb reprocessed the public reads (quality trimming at Q25 with fastp, clone calling with MiXCR) and kept in-frame beta chains. One record per CDR3 amino acid sequence lists the most common genes and DNA. In this sample the table shows 110,000 or so distinct CDR3 sequences, about 33% of which occur a single time. Of the sample, approximately 41% is held by the ten largest clones.

The data belong to a study of T cell repertoires in cytomegalovirus infection (dated by TCRdb to 2018 to 2020). Broadly, across the study: The peptide stimulations were aimed at well-studied HLA-B-restricted epitopes as well as recently identified HLA-C-restricted CMV epitopes, whose presentation resists viral immunomodulation. The HLA type of each donor mattered for the analysis, because public TCR beta signatures pointed to carriage of CMV infection along with the matching HLA type.

The sample's treatment or condition label, decoded: in vitro stimulation with specific CMV peptide epitopes to enrich CMV-specific T cells. Broad study findings and their caveats: In both this cohort and an independent cohort of under 450 donors, the cumulative frequency of public TCR beta family members distinguished carriers of CMV infection plus the relevant HLA type. The ex vivo response was dominated by HLA-C-restricted CMV-specific TCR beta clonotypes, and the single most frequent clonotype in two of eight donors was supplied by these HLA-C-restricted clonotypes.

The TCR originated in a human donor in good health (CMV status not recorded). Some clones in this sample may be carry-over from other donors' samples. The sequencing used CD8+ T cells from cultured PBMCs, collected from culture after CMV antigen stimulation. The chain joins TRBV29-1 to TRBJ1-2, and possibly TRBD1, on 5 matching bases. The DNA sequence follows: TGCAGCGGTCATGACGGAGCAGGGAATAGGGGCTACACCTTC. Its translation is CSGHDGAGNRGYTF.